The 15 T cell receptor beta chains below were found in one sample sequenced in a study of shared clonotypes between healthy human individuals. TCRdb's table, derived via immunoSEQ multiplex PCR, lists solely in-frame clones and lacks some. Of over 2 million clones in the sample, 95% were seen once. The sequencing input was naive CD4+ T cells sorted from blood. Documented subset: CD45RA+ positively selected. The source is a man in his late teens or twenties in good health.

This clone has a single count. As DNA, the CDR3 is TGTGCCAGCAGTCCGAATAGGGGTGTTCATCAGCCCCAGCATTTT. Translating gives CASSPNRGVHQPQHF. J is TRBJ1-5 and V is TRBV6-1; D may be TRBD1 (5 bases). In germline, CDR1 is MNHNS, CDR2 SASEGT. This CDR3 region has 15 residues. Trimming pared 5 bases from V and 5 bases from J, leaving 16 bases between.

The V and J genes are TRBV19 and TRBJ1-5; D ambiguous. V was cut by 2 bases and J by 2 bases, with 10 bases left in between. Looked up from germline, CDR1 is LNHDA and CDR2 is SQIVND (reference sequence). This CDR3 region has 15 residues. CDR3 loop: CASSIIDLGNQPQHF. CDR3 in DNA: TGTGCCAGTAGTATAATCGATCTCGGCAATCAGCCCCAGCATTTT.

This chain joins TRBV4-1 and TRBJ1-1; TRBD1 aligns across 7 bases. V trimming: 6 bases; J trimming: 8 bases; junction bases outside the gene matches: 9. The CDR3 loop spans 13 amino acids. Looked up from germline, CDR1 is MGHRA and CDR2 is YSYEKL. The CDR3 nucleotides are TGCGCCAGCAGGAAGGGGGCGGCGCGGGAAGCTTTCTTT. It translates to CASRKGAAREAFF.

The J gene is TRBJ2-7, the V gene TRBV6-5; D gene unclear. The germline CDR1 and CDR2 sequences are MNHEY and SVGAGI. The CDR3 spans 13 residues. V was cut by 0 bases and J by 4 bases, with 7 bases left in between. CDR3 in DNA: TGTGCCAGCAGTTACTCGAATAAATACGAGCAGTACTTC. This encodes CASSYSNKYEQYF.

The chain is built from TRBV27 and TRBJ2-3, with 7 bases matching TRBD1. Germline CDR1 is MNHEY and CDR2 is SMNVEV (reference sequence). With V trimmed by 6 bases and J by 1 base, 10 bases remained unmatched. CDR3 size: 16 residues. CDR3 in amino acids: CASSKTGTVRTDTQYF. The CDR3 nucleotides are TGTGCCAGCAGCAAAACCGGGACAGTACGCACAGATACGCAGTATTTT.

This clone was detected only once. Relative to the germline gene, one junction end is altered; a read error may explain this. The chain has TRBV29-1 and TRBJ1-1; TRBD1 matches at 10 bases. The CDR3 spans 14 residues. Germline assignment: CDR1 SQVTM and CDR2 ANQGSEA. Here the CDR3 reads CSTGTGETNAEAFF. CDR3 nucleotide sequence: TGCAGCACGGGGACAGGGGAGACGAACGCTGAAGCTTTCTTT.

This sequence joins TRBV6-1 and TRBJ1-2; D is perhaps TRBD1 (6 bases). The CDR3 has 14 residues. Trimming took 8 bases from V and 4 from J, leaving 17 bases between them. Looked up from germline, CDR1 is MNHNS and CDR2 is SASEGT. The CDR3 protein is CASSSTGARYGYTF. CDR3 nucleotide sequence: TGTGCCAGCTCCTCCACGGGGGCTCGCTATGGCTACACCTTC.

V usage is TRBV19 and J usage is TRBJ1-1; tentative D call: TRBD1 (5 bases). V was cut by 1 base and J by 4 bases, with 13 bases left in between. The length of the CDR3 is 15 residues. Germline V gene sequence: CDR1 LNHDA, CDR2 SQIVND (reference sequence). In DNA, the CDR3 is TGTGCCAGTAGTATAGGTCCAGGGTTAAGCACTGAAGCTTTCTTT. Translating it yields CASSIGPGLSTEAFF.

V and J are TRBV10-3 and TRBJ2-5, with D unresolved. V lost 10 bases and J 1 base, leaving 16 bases between the germline ends. CDR1 is ENHRY and CDR2 is SYGVKD in the germline V gene. This CDR3 is 14 amino acids long. DNA for the CDR3: TGTGCCACCGCGGATTTGGCAGGCCAAGAGACCCAGTACTTC. Translated, it gives CATADLAGQETQYF.

The genes are TRBV28 and TRBJ1-4; D is undetermined. The V end lost 3 bases, the J end lost 7 bases, and 12 bases lay between the germline ends. CDR1 and CDR2 from the germline V gene are MDHEN and SYDVKM. The CDR3 covers 14 residues. In DNA, the CDR3 is TGTGCCAGCAGTTTTTGGGATAGCGCTGAAAAACTGTTTTTT. Translating it yields CASSFWDSAEKLFF. Looking up the rest from reference TRBV28 and TRBJ1-4 gives the full variable domain: DVKVTQSSRYLVKRTGEKVFLECVQDMDHENMFWYRQDPGLGLRLIYFSYDVKMKEKGDIPEGYSVSREKKERFSLILESASTNQTSMYLCASSFWDSAEKLFFGSGTQLSVL.

This chain uses TRBV5-8 with TRBJ2-3; 7 bases match TRBD2. In germline, CDR1 is SGHTS, CDR2 YDEGEE. This CDR3 is 20 amino acids long. Trimming cost V 4 bases and J 1 base; bases outside gene matches: 21. The DNA of the CDR3 is TGTGCCAGCAGCCCGGGGAGGGGCGATTCGGGCGAAGGGGGCACAGATACGCAGTATTTT. Translating gives CASSPGRGDSGEGGTDTQYF.

The CDR3 reads CASSPFAGAEAFF. In DNA form, the CDR3 reads TGTGCCAGCAGTCCGTTCGCGGGCGCTGAAGCTTTCTTT. The rearrangement links TRBV6-1 to TRBJ1-1; no firm D call. CDR1 MNHNS and CDR2 SASEGT come from the germline V gene. V was cut by 5 bases and J by 6 bases, with 13 bases left in between. The CDR3 spans 13 residues.

V is TRBV5-4 and J is TRBJ2-2; TRBD2 matches at 7 bases. Per the germline V gene, CDR1 is SGHNT and CDR2 is YYREEE (reference sequence). The CDR3 runs 14 residues. The V segment lost 7 bases and the J segment 7 bases; nucleotides outside the gene matches: 10. The CDR3 protein is CASRQGGSLGELFF. In nucleotides, the CDR3 is TGTGCCAGCCGCCAGGGCGGGAGTCTCGGGGAGCTGTTTTTT.

For this clone: Other DNA sequences in the same sample also yield this CDR3. The gene calls are TRBV5-1 and TRBJ2-7, with 7 bases identical to TRBD2. V lost 0 bases and J lost 3; bases outside the gene matches: 6. Germline V CDR1 and CDR2: SGHRS, YFSETQ. The CDR3 is 15 residues long. The CDR3 here is CASSLGGSSNYEQYF. The CDR3 nucleotides are TGCGCCAGCAGCTTGGGCGGGAGTTCAAACTACGAGCAGTACTTC.

The chain joins TRBV7-9 to TRBJ2-2; no firm D call. This CDR3 has 13 residues. The V gene's germline CDR1 is SEHNR and CDR2 FQNEAQ (reference sequence). V lost 1 base, J lost 6 bases, and 6 bases lay in between. In nucleotides, the CDR3 is TGTGCCAGCAGCTTAGAAATTGCCGGGGAGCTGTTTTTT. It encodes CASSLEIAGELFF.